Following are 26 T cell receptor beta chains from one sample sequenced in a study of T cell repertoires in cytomegalovirus infection. TCRdb reanalysed the reads using MiXCR and keeps one entry per CDR3 protein. The table lists 370,000 or so distinct CDR3 sequences, roughly 34% of them singletons. These TCRs' antigens remain unknown. This specimen consisted of cultured PBMCs, obtained from culture after CMV antigen stimulation. These TCRs come from a human donor in good health (CMV status not recorded). Some clones in this sample may be carry-over from other donors' samples.

J is TRBJ2-4 and V is TRBV3-1, with D possibly being TRBD1 (6 bases). Germline-derived CDR1 and CDR2 are LGHDT and YNNKEL (reference sequence). The ends were cut back, 4 bases at V and 0 bases at J, with 10 bases in the middle. CDR3 length equals 15 residues. The DNA for the CDR3 is TGTGCCAGCAGCCCCCAGGGGCAAGCCAAAAACATTCAGTACTTC. Translated, it gives CASSPQGQAKNIQYF. Full variable domain (outside the CDR3, taken from reference TRBV3-1 and TRBJ2-4): DTAVSQTPKYLVTQMGNDKSIKCEQNLGHDTMYWYKQDSKKFLKIMFSYNNKELIINETVPNRFSPKSPDKAHLNLHINSLELGDSAVYFCASSPQGQAKNIQYFGAGTRLSVL.

V usage is TRBV12-3 or TRBV12-4 and J usage is TRBJ1-1, with D possibly matching TRBD1 (6 bases). V was trimmed by 1 base and J by 4 bases, leaving 19 bases between them. The CDR3 runs 17 residues. As DNA, the CDR3 is TGTGCCAGCAGTTTAGATCCCGGGGGCGCGTGGGGCACTGAAGCTTTCTTT. This codes for CASSLDPGGAWGTEAFF.

The chain employs TRBV20-1 and TRBJ2-5; D call uncertain. Germline lookup yields CDR1 DFQATT and CDR2 SNEGSKA (reference sequence). CDR3 size: 12 residues. V lost 3 bases, J lost 1 base, and 6 bases lay in between. The chain's CDR3 is CSARDFQETQYF. CDR3 nucleotides: TGCAGTGCTAGGGATTTCCAAGAGACCCAGTACTTC.

This clonotype was counted at least ten times. The chain recombines TRBV6-1 with TRBJ1-1; D is perhaps TRBD1 (5 bases). Germline V gene sequence: CDR1 MNHNS, CDR2 SASEGT. This CDR3 has 16 residues. V lost 8 bases to trimming and J lost 0 bases, with 19 bases between them. CDR3 loop: CASSPDHRQMNTEAFF. In nucleotides, the CDR3 is TGTGCCAGCTCCCCAGACCACCGACAGATGAACACTGAAGCTTTCTTT.

The chain joins TRBV6-5 to TRBJ2-2, with 9 bases aligning to TRBD1. There are 17 residues in the CDR3. V dropped 8 bases and J dropped 6; count of bases not matched to a gene: 16. CDR1 MNHEY and CDR2 SVGAGI come from the germline V gene. CDR3 nucleotide sequence: TGTGCCAGCGGAGGACAGGGGCAATCGGGCTTTGCCGGGGAGCTGTTTTTT. Residues: CASGGQGQSGFAGELFF.

This clonotype was counted only a few times. This chain joins TRBV6-1 and TRBJ1-1, with D maybe TRBD1 (6 bases). V was shortened by 6 bases and J by 10 bases, with 12 bases between the two germline ends. Germline CDR1 is MNHNS and CDR2 is SASEGT. The CDR3 length is 11 residues. Here the CDR3 reads CASSNDRRAFF. DNA of the CDR3: TGTGCCAGCAGCAACGACAGGCGAGCTTTCTTT.

This clonotype was recorded a few times. The genes are TRBV7-3 and TRBJ1-1; D possibly corresponds to TRBD1 (5 bases). V dropped 8 bases and J dropped 5 bases, with 15 bases sitting between them. The germline CDR1 and CDR2 sequences are SGHTA and FQGTGA. This CDR3 is built from 13 residues. The CDR3 is CASGKGFETEAFF. The CDR3 nucleotides are TGTGCCAGCGGTAAGGGGTTTGAGACTGAAGCTTTCTTT.

This clonotype was seen more than once but under ten times. The chain's CDR3 is CASSQELAANNEQFF. The CDR3 DNA is TGTGCCAGCAGCCAAGAGCTAGCGGCTAACAATGAGCAGTTCTTC. The rearrangement joins TRBV4-2 to TRBJ2-1; 7 bases fit TRBD2. Trimming cost V 0 bases and J 5 bases; bases outside gene matches: 4. This CDR3 has 15 amino acids. CDR1 is LGHNA, CDR2 YNFKEQ, per germline.

The CDR3 DNA reads TGTGCCAGCAGCACTGGATTGGTCGGGACAGGGGTTGAGACCCAGTACTTC. This gives the protein CASSTGLVGTGVETQYF. The chain recombines TRBV7-9 with TRBJ2-5; TRBD1 aligns across 10 bases. Germline CDR1 is SEHNR and CDR2 is FQNEAQ (reference sequence). Trimming at V came to 5 bases and at J to 5 bases, leaving 14 bases not matched to a gene. The CDR3 is 17 residues long.

The chain recombines TRBV7-2 with TRBJ2-6; no firm D call. Germline V gene sequence: CDR1 SGHTA, CDR2 FQGNSA. This CDR3 has 16 residues. V was clipped by 4 bases and J by 0 bases, with 10 bases between them. This CDR3 is CASSSARRSGANVLTF. The CDR3 DNA follows: TGTGCCAGCAGCTCAGCGCGCCGCTCTGGGGCCAACGTCCTGACTTTC.

The chain carries TRBV7-3 and TRBJ1-6; TRBD1 might be the D (6 bases). Trimming took 5 bases from V and 10 from J, leaving 24 bases between them. The CDR3 has 17 residues. Germline V gives CDR1 SGHTA, CDR2 FQGTGA. CDR3 coding DNA: TGTGCCAGCAGCCCAAGCCCTTTTCGGGGCAGGGGATCACCCCTCCACTTT. It translates to CASSPSPFRGRGSPLHF. Together with reference TRBV7-3 and TRBJ1-6, the CDR3 gives the full variable domain: GAGVSQTPSNKVTEKGKYVELRCDPISGHTALYWYRQSLGQGPEFLIYFQGTGAADDSGLPNDRFFAVRPEGSVSTLKIQRTERGDSAVYLCASSPSPFRGRGSPLHFGNGTRLTVT.

The CDR3 sequence is CSARSGTGANYGYTF. As DNA, the CDR3 is TGCAGTGCTAGGTCGGGGACAGGGGCTAACTATGGCTACACCTTC. The genes are TRBV20-1 and TRBJ1-2; 10 bases agree with TRBD1. Trimming at V came to 3 bases and at J to 0 bases, leaving 4 bases not matched to a gene. The CDR3 runs to 15 residues. From germline, CDR1 is DFQATT and CDR2 SNEGSKA (reference sequence).

There are a few counts of this clonotype. The chain is built from TRBV6-1 and TRBJ2-5, with 9 bases fitting TRBD2. The trim removed 7 bases at V and 1 base at J, leaving 7 bases unmatched. The CDR3 runs 15 residues. Germline-derived CDR1 and CDR2 are MNHNS and SASEGT. The CDR3 DNA sequence: TGTGCCAGCAAGGAAGCTAGCGGGGTCCAAGAGACCCAGTACTTC. Its protein is CASKEASGVQETQYF.

This clonotype came up a few times. This chain uses TRBV7-2 with TRBJ1-6; D is perhaps TRBD1 (6 bases). Germline CDR1 reads SGHTA; CDR2 reads FQGNSA. This CDR3 is built from 15 residues. Trimming pared 1 base from V and 9 bases from J, leaving 13 bases between. The CDR3 DNA reads as TGTGCCAGCAGCTTAGTTGGGGGGCAGGGTTCACCCCTCCACTTT. The encoded protein is CASSLVGGQGSPLHF.

This chain connects TRBV28 to TRBJ2-5, with TRBD2 identical over 10 bases. With 4 bases clipped from V and 11 bases from J, the junction kept 7 bases outside the gene matches. The CDR3 runs to 13 residues. The V gene's germline CDR1 is MDHEN and CDR2 SYDVKM. The CDR3 is CASSSSGSILQYF. For the CDR3, the DNA is TGTGCCAGCAGTTCTAGCGGGAGTATTCTTCAGTACTTC. Based on the CDR3 plus reference TRBV28 and TRBJ2-5, the full variable domain is DVKVTQSSRYLVKRTGEKVFLECVQDMDHENMFWYRQDPGLGLRLIYFSYDVKMKEKGDIPEGYSVSREKKERFSLILESASTNQTSMYLCASSSSGSILQYFGPGTRLLVL.

This clonotype has just a few counts. The rearrangement joins TRBV6-2 or TRBV6-3 to TRBJ2-7; 9 bases match TRBD2. V lost 6 bases, J lost 3 bases, and 12 bases stayed unmatched. The CDR3 length is 16 residues. The V gene's germline CDR1 is MNHEY and CDR2 SVGEGT. DNA of the CDR3: TGTGCCAGCAGCTACCCCCGACTAGCGGACTACTACGAGCAGTACTTC. It encodes CASSYPRLADYYEQYF.

The rearrangement links TRBV30 to TRBJ2-3; D unclear. CDR3 size: 13 residues. The V end lost 5 bases, the J end lost 6 bases, and 15 bases lay between the germline ends. In germline, CDR1 is GTSNPN, CDR2 SVGIG (reference sequence). CDR3 in amino acids: CAWHRVAGDTQYF. The CDR3 nucleotides read TGTGCCTGGCACCGGGTAGCTGGTGATACGCAGTATTTT.

The V gene is TRBV7-2, the J gene TRBJ1-4, with 7 bases identical to TRBD1. V trimming: 5 bases; J trimming: 8 bases; junction bases outside the gene matches: 8. CDR3 length: 14 residues. Germline V CDR1 and CDR2: SGHTA, FQGNSA. The CDR3 reads CASSPTGASEKLFF. The CDR3 bases are TGTGCCAGCAGCCCTACAGGGGCGAGCGAAAAACTGTTTTTT.

The rearrangement uses TRBV2 and TRBJ2-1; 10 bases align to TRBD2. Germline loops: CDR1 SNHLY, CDR2 FYNNEI. CDR3 length: 14 residues. J lost 6 bases, V lost 5 bases, and 4 bases had no gene match. CDR3 in amino acids: CASSRLAGTNEQFF. The CDR3 nucleotides are TGTGCCAGCAGTCGACTAGCGGGTACCAATGAGCAGTTCTTC.

The chain has TRBV25-1 and TRBJ2-7; D is uncertain. The V end lost 6 bases, the J end lost 6 bases, and 12 bases lay between the germline ends. This CDR3 contains 12 residues. Germline CDR1 reads MGHDK; CDR2 reads SYGVNS. This CDR3 reads CASRVPPGEQYF. As DNA, the CDR3 is TGTGCCAGCAGGGTTCCGCCGGGCGAGCAGTACTTC.

V usage is TRBV7-9 and J usage is TRBJ1-2, with D perhaps matching TRBD1 (5 bases). V was cut by 0 bases and J by 5 bases, with 13 bases left in between. Germline assignment: CDR1 SEHNR and CDR2 FQNEAQ (reference sequence). This CDR3 has 15 residues. The CDR3 DNA sequence: TGTGCCAGCAGCTTAGCCGTCGGGGGAAATTATGGCTACACCTTC. Amino acid sequence: CASSLAVGGNYGYTF.

This clonotype was found many times. The V gene is TRBV7-2, the J gene TRBJ2-1; 16 bases agree with TRBD2. After removal of 5 bases from V and 11 bases from J, the junction contained 6 bases not matched to a gene. Germline values: CDR1 SGHTA, CDR2 FQGNSA. The CDR3 extends over 15 amino acids. As DNA, the CDR3 is TGTGCCAGCAGCCTATTGGGACTAGCGGGGGGGAAGCAGTTCTTC. Translation gives CASSLLGLAGGKQFF.

This clonotype occurred a few times. V usage is TRBV7-2 and J usage is TRBJ2-7; possible D gene TRBD2, 6 bases. V dropped 5 bases and J dropped 4 bases, with 12 bases sitting between them. Germline V CDR1 and CDR2: SGHTA, FQGNSA. This CDR3 region has 13 residues. This CDR3 is CASSTGLQYEQYF. The DNA of the CDR3 is TGTGCCAGCAGCACGGGACTTCAATACGAGCAGTACTTC.

This clonotype was seen more than once but under ten times. The V and J genes are TRBV6-1 and TRBJ1-2; TRBD1 matches at 10 bases. The V gene's germline CDR1 is MNHNS and CDR2 SASEGT. With 4 bases clipped from V and 7 bases from J, the junction kept 6 bases outside the gene matches. CDR3 size: 14 residues. CDR3 sequence reads: CASSGGTGVFGYTF. DNA of the CDR3: TGTGCCAGCAGTGGGGGGACAGGGGTTTTTGGCTACACCTTC.

The V call is TRBV7-4, the J call TRBJ2-1, with D possibly being TRBD2 (5 bases). Germline lookup yields CDR1 SGHVT and CDR2 SQSDAQ. There are 13 residues in the CDR3. V was clipped by 1 base and J by 15 bases, with 16 bases between them. Here the CDR3 DNA reads TGTGCCAGCAGCTTAGGTTGGGGAGTAGAAGCGTTCTTC. Amino acids: CASSLGWGVEAFF.

Details on this clonotype: In this CDR3 the conserved last residue, phenylalanine or tryptophan, is missing, so a read error is likely. The rearrangement links TRBV19 to TRBJ1-2, with a weak D call TRBD1 (5 bases). Trimming pared 4 bases from V and 2 bases from J, leaving 11 bases between. The CDR3 covers 14 residues. Germline V CDR1 and CDR2: LNHDA, SQIVND (reference sequence). This CDR3 is CASSRAGRNYGYTV. CDR3 bases: TGTGCCAGTAGTAGGGCAGGGAGAAACTATGGCTACACCGTC.